This entry lists 3 T cell receptor beta chains sequenced from one sample in a study of cytomegalovirus exposure and HLA in healthy donors. Only in-frame clones appear in the TCRdb table, and some are missing; sequencing was by immunoSEQ multiplex PCR. The table records about 66,000 clones, approximately 97% of them present only once. Sequencing used PBMCs. These receptors all stem from a woman between 18 and 30 years old in good health and CMV-seropositive.

The V and J genes are TRBV6-5 and TRBJ1-4; D uncertain. V was trimmed by 0 bases and J by 6 bases, leaving 14 bases between them. The CDR3 length is 16 residues. Per the germline V gene, CDR1 is MNHEY and CDR2 is SVGAGI. The CDR3 protein is CASSYSLAGLHEKLFF. In DNA, the CDR3 is TGTGCCAGCAGTTACTCTCTCGCGGGCTTGCATGAAAAACTGTTTTTT.

The rearrangement uses TRBV6-6 and TRBJ2-7; perhaps TRBD1 as D (6 bases). V lost 4 bases and J 0 bases, leaving 13 bases between the germline ends. The CDR3 is made up of 15 amino acids. Germline V CDR1 and CDR2: MNHNY, SVGAGI (reference sequence). The CDR3: CASSSGQWSSYEQYF. The CDR3, as DNA: TGTGCCAGCAGTTCTGGACAGTGGAGCTCCTACGAGCAGTACTTC.

This chain links TRBV5-1 with TRBJ2-7; 7 bases fit TRBD1. Unmatched junction bases numbered 5, after V lost 1 base and J lost 7 bases. This CDR3 is built from 13 residues. Germline V gene lookup returns CDR1 SGHRS and CDR2 YFSETQ. CDR3 protein: CASSLSTGREQYF. The CDR3 DNA follows: TGCGCCAGCAGCTTGTCGACAGGGAGAGAGCAGTACTTC.